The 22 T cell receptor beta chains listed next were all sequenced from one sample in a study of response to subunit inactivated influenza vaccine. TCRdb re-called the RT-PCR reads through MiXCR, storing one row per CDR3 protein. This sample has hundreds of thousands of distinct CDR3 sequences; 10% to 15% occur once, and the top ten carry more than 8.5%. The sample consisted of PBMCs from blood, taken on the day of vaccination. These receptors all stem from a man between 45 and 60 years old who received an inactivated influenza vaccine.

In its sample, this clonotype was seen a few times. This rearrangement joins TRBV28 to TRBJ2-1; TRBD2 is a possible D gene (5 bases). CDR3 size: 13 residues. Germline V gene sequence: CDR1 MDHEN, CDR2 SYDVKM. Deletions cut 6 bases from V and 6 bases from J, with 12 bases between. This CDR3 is CASRPTSFNEQFF. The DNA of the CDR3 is TGTGCCAGCAGACCAACTAGTTTCAATGAGCAGTTCTTC.

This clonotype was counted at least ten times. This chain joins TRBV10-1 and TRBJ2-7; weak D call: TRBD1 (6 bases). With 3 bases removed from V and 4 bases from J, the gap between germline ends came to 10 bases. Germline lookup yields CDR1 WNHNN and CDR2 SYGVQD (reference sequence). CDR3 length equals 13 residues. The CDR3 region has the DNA TGCGCCAGCAGTGAACAGGGTGGGTACGAGCAGTACTTC. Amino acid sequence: CASSEQGGYEQYF.

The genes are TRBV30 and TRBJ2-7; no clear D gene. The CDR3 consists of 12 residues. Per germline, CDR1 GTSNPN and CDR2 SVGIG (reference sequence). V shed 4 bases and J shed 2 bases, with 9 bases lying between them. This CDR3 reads CAWMATPYEQYF. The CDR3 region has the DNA TGTGCCTGGATGGCAACCCCCTACGAGCAGTACTTC.

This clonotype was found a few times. CDR3 residues: CASSLGGAGGYEQYF. In DNA form, the CDR3 reads TGTGCCAGCAGCTTAGGTGGTGCGGGAGGGTACGAGCAGTACTTC. The chain uses TRBV7-9 and TRBJ2-7; 9 bases align to TRBD2. Germline CDR1 is SEHNR and CDR2 is FQNEAQ (reference sequence). This CDR3 has 15 residues. V was clipped by 1 base and J by 4 bases; unmatched bases: 5.

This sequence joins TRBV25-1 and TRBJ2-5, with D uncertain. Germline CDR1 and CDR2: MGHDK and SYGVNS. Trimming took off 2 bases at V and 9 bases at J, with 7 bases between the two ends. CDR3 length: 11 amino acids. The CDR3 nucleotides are TGTGCCAGCAGTGAAGGCTGGGCCCAGTACTTC. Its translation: CASSEGWAQYF.

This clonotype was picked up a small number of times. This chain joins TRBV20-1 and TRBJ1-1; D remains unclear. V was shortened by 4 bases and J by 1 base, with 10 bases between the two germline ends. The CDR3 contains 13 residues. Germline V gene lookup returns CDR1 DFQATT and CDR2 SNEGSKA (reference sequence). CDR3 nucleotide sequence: TGCAGTGCTATCGGGCAGCCGAACACTGAAGCTTTCTTT. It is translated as CSAIGQPNTEAFF.

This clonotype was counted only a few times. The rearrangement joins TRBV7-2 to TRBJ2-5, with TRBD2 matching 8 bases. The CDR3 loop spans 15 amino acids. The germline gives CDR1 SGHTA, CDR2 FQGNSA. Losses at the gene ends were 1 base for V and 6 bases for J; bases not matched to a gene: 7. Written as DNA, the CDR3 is TGTGCCAGCAGCTTAGAGATTAGCGGGGTGAAGACCCAGTACTTC. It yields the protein CASSLEISGVKTQYF.

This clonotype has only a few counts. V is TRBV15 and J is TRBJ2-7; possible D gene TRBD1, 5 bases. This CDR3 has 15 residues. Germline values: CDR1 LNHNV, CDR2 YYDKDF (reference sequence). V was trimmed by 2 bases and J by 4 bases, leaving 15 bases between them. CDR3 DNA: TGTGCCACCAGCAGATCGCCCTCAGGGTCGTACGAGCAGTACTTC. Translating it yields CATSRSPSGSYEQYF.

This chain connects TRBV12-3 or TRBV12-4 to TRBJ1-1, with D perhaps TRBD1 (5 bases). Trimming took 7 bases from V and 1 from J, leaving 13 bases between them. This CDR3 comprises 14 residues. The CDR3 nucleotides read TGTGCCAGCAATGGCCCTCAGGGGAACACTGAAGCTTTCTTT. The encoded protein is CASNGPQGNTEAFF.

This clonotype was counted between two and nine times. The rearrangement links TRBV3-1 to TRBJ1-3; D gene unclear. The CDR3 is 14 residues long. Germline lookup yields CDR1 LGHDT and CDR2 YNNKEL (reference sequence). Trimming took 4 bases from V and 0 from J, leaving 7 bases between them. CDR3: CASSLKLSGNTIYF. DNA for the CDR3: TGTGCCAGCAGCCTAAAACTCTCTGGAAACACCATATATTTT.

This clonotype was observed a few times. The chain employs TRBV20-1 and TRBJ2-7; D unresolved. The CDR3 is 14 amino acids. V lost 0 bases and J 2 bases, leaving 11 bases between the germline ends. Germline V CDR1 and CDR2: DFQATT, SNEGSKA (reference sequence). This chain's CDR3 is CSARDRTLTYEQYF. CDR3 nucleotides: TGCAGTGCTAGAGATCGAACCTTAACCTACGAGCAGTACTTC.

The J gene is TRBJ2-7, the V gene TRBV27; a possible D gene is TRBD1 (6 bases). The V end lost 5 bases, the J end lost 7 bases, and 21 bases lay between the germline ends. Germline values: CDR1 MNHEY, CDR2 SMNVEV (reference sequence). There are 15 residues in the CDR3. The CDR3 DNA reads TGTGCCAGCAGTATCGTCCTGGGGGCTACACGAGAGCAGTACTTC. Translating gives CASSIVLGATREQYF.

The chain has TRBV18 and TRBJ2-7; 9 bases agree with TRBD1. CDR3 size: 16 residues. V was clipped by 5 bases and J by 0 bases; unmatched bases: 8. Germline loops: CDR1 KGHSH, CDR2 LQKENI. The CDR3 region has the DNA TGTGCCAGCTCAGGGACCGGGACAGGGAGCTCCTACGAGCAGTACTTC. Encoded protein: CASSGTGTGSSYEQYF.

CDR3 nucleotide sequence: TGTGCCTGGAGTGTATGGGGGACAGAAAACAATGAGCAGTTCTTC. Translation: CAWSVWGTENNEQFF. This chain joins TRBV30 and TRBJ2-1; TRBD1 aligns across 7 bases. Germline loops: CDR1 GTSNPN, CDR2 SVGIG (reference sequence). J gave up 5 bases and V 0 bases, and 7 bases lay outside the gene matches. The CDR3 totals 15 residues.

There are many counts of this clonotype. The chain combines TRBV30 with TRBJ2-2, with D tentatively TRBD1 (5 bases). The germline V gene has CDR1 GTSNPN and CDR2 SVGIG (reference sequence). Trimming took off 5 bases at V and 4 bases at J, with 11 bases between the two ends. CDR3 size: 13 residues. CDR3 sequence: CAWSRQSTGELFF. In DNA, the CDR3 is TGTGCCTGGTCTCGACAGTCCACCGGGGAGCTGTTTTTT.

The CDR3 loop reads CASSPTGGPGELFF. The CDR3 DNA reads as TGTGCCAGCAGCCCGACGGGAGGACCCGGGGAGCTGTTTTTT. The chain joins TRBV7-8 to TRBJ2-2; TRBD2 agrees at 7 bases. The CDR3 is 14 residues long. The germline CDR1 and CDR2 sequences are SGHVS and FQNEAQ. V shed 5 bases and J 6 bases; nucleotides not matched to a gene: 6.

The CDR3 is CSVGGALDEQFF. The CDR3, as DNA: TGCAGCGTGGGGGGGGCCTTGGATGAGCAGTTCTTC. This chain links TRBV29-1 with TRBJ2-1; TRBD2 might be the D (7 bases). With 6 bases removed from V and 8 bases from J, the gap between germline ends came to 14 bases. CDR1 SQVTM and CDR2 ANQGSEA come from the germline V gene. This CDR3 contains 12 residues.

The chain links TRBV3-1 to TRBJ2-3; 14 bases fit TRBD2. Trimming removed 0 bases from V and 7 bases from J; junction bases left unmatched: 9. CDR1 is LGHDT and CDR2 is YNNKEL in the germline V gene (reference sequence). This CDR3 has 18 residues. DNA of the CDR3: TGTGCCAGCAGCCAAGATCCGGGGACTAGCGGGAGTAGGAATACGCAGTATTTT. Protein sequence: CASSQDPGTSGSRNTQYF.

The CDR3 protein is CASSQDLGDPFWVRDTEAFF. CDR3 DNA: TGTGCCAGCAGCCAAGATCTGGGGGATCCATTTTGGGTGAGGGACACTGAAGCTTTCTTT. The rearrangement links TRBV4-2 to TRBJ1-1, with a tentative D call TRBD1 (5 bases). This CDR3 spans 20 amino acids. Germline CDR1 is LGHNA and CDR2 is YNFKEQ. The V end was cut by 0 bases, the J end by 3 bases, with 26 bases between.

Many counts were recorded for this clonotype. The CDR3 DNA reads TGTGCCAGCTCACCACCGACAGGGACGGTACCCAAAAACATTCAGTACTTC. Translation: CASSPPTGTVPKNIQYF. The V and J genes are TRBV18 and TRBJ2-4, with 7 nucleotides matching TRBD1. Germline trimming cut 0 bases from V and 2 bases from J; bases unmatched to any gene: 7. The length of the CDR3 is 17 residues. In germline, CDR1 is KGHSH, CDR2 LQKENI. The complete variable domain, with remaining parts taken from reference TRBV18 and TRBJ2-4, reads NAGVMQNPRHLVRRRGQEARLRCSPMKGHSHVYWYRQLPEEGLKFMVYLQKENIIDESGMPKERFSAEFPKEGPSILRIQQVVRGDSAAYFCASSPPTGTVPKNIQYFGAGTRLSVL.

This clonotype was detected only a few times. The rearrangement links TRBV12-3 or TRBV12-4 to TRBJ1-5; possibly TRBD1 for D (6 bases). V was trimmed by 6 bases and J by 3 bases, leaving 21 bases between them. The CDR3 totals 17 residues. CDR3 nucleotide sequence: TGTGCCAGCAGCCTGACAGGCTGGGGTTTTAACAATCAGCCCCAGCATTTT. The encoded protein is CASSLTGWGFNNQPQHF.

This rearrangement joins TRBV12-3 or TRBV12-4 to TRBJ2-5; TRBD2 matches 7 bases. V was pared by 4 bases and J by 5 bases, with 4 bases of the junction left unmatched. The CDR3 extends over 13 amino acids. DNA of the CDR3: TGTGCCAGCAGTTGGGGGGGGGTGGAGACCCAGTACTTC. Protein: CASSWGGVETQYF.